The 14 T cell receptor beta chains presented below share a single source sample, sequenced in a study of monozygotic twins with inflammatory bowel disease. Reprocessing the 5' RACE reads, TCRdb reports a single entry for every CDR3 protein and omits DNA. The sample is made up of about 450,000 distinct CDR3 sequences, and the top ten hold 2% to 2.5% of it. The sample consisted of blood. These receptors were collected from a human donor with ulcerative colitis or Crohn's disease, or a healthy co-twin of an affected twin (not recorded which).

The chain joins TRBV5-6 to TRBJ1-5. Germline V lookup: CDR1 SGHDT, CDR2 YYEEEE. This CDR3 is built from 14 residues. The CDR3 is CASSLRFVNQPQHF.

Here the CDR3 reads CATSRDGLAGKYEQYF. This chain uses TRBV15 with TRBJ2-7; without DNA, the TCRdb call of TRBD2 cannot be checked. The CDR3 has 16 amino acids. CDR1 and CDR2 (germline): LNHNV, YYDKDF (reference sequence).

V and J are TRBV4-1 and TRBJ2-1; TCRdb gives TRBD1 as the D gene, but with no DNA this cannot be confirmed. Per the germline V gene, CDR1 is MGHRA and CDR2 is YSYEKL. The CDR3 has 17 residues. CDR3 protein: CASSQDAQGASYNEQFF.

The chain uses TRBV11-2 and TRBJ2-7; no DNA is available, so the TRBD2 call from TCRdb remains unchecked. In germline, CDR1 is SGHAT, CDR2 FQNNGV. The CDR3 contains 16 residues. CDR3 in amino acids: CASSLDIGGGTYEQYF.

The chain couples TRBV5-1 to TRBJ2-2; TCRdb's D call of TRBD1 is untestable without DNA. The CDR3 loop spans 15 amino acids. Germline CDR1 SGHRS, CDR2 YFSETQ. The CDR3 protein is CASSSKGGDTGELFF.

The chain is built from TRBV7-9 and TRBJ2-7; the TRBD1 assignment by TCRdb is unverifiable without DNA. Looked up from germline, CDR1 is SEHNR and CDR2 is FQNEAQ (reference sequence). There are 13 residues in the CDR3. The CDR3 protein is CASSSPGNDEQYF.

The chain uses TRBV20-1 and TRBJ2-1; TCRdb returns TRBD2, unconfirmable since there is no DNA. This CDR3 region has 17 residues. Germline CDR1 and CDR2: DFQATT and SNEGSKA (reference sequence). CDR3 residues: CSARDIDAGSSYNEQFF.

The chain links TRBV20-1 to TRBJ2-1; TCRdb designates TRBD1, a call that cannot be tested without DNA. CDR1 is DFQATT and CDR2 is SNEGSKA in the germline V gene (reference sequence). This CDR3 is 14 amino acids long. The CDR3 sequence: CSARPPGGGDEQFF.

CDR3 sequence reads: CASRRGAGYGYTF. J is TRBJ1-2 and V is TRBV12-3 or TRBV12-4; checking the TCRdb D call of TRBD1 is not possible without DNA. This CDR3 has 13 residues.

CDR3 amino acids: CASSVDDVAGGTDTQYF. J is TRBJ2-3 and V is TRBV21-1; TCRdb designates TRBD2, a call that cannot be tested without DNA. TRBV21-1 is shown as a pseudogene. The CDR3 consists of 17 residues.

The rearrangement links TRBV20-1 to TRBJ2-7; lacking DNA, the TRBD1 call made by TCRdb goes unchecked. This CDR3 region has 13 residues. CDR1 and CDR2 from the germline V gene are DFQATT and SNEGSKA (reference sequence). This CDR3 reads CSATGTKAYEQYF.

The chain links TRBV7-6 to TRBJ1-4; TCRdb proposes TRBD1, but this gene call is untestable without DNA. Germline CDR1 and CDR2: SGHVS and FNYEAQ. The CDR3 loop spans 13 amino acids. The CDR3 region is CASSRQGIEKLFF.

The CDR3 here is CSTMGTSVGEQYF. The V and J genes are TRBV20-1 and TRBJ2-7; TCRdb gives TRBD2 as the D gene, but with no DNA this cannot be confirmed. Per germline, CDR1 DFQATT and CDR2 SNEGSKA (reference sequence). The CDR3 consists of 13 residues.

The V gene is TRBV5-1, the J gene TRBJ2-5. In germline, CDR1 is SGHRS, CDR2 YFSETQ. The CDR3 extends over 13 amino acids. CDR3 in amino acids: CASSAPTTETQYF. The variable domain in full, with the rest retrieved from reference TRBV5-1 and TRBJ2-5, is KAGVTQTPRYLIKTRGQQVTLSCSPISGHRSVSWYQQTPGQGLQFLFEYFSETQRNKGNFPGRFSGRQFSNSRSEMNVSTLELGDSALYLCASSAPTTETQYFGPGTRLLVL.